The next 28 T cell receptor beta chains were all read from a single sample in a study of cytomegalovirus exposure and HLA in healthy donors. 13 Jbeta primers and 60 Vbeta primers were used for the PCR. This table comes from immunoSEQ multiplex PCR, and its TCRdb copy is limited to in-frame clones, with some not included. The table lists roughly 120,000 clones, roughly 80% of them singletons. Specimen: PBMCs. The receptor source for this set is a man aged 25 to 45 in good health and CMV-seronegative.

The chain is built from TRBV30 and TRBJ2-7, with 10 bases that match TRBD2. Germline V CDR1 and CDR2: GTSNPN, SVGIG (reference sequence). V lost 8 bases and J lost 0; bases outside the gene matches: 4. There are 13 residues in the CDR3. CDR3 protein: CARQREGSYEQYF. Written as DNA, the CDR3 is TGTGCCAGGCAGCGGGAGGGCTCCTACGAGCAGTACTTC.

The J gene is TRBJ2-7, the V gene TRBV6-5; 8 positions match TRBD1. The CDR3 runs to 12 residues. The trim removed 6 bases at V and 4 bases at J, leaving 2 bases unmatched. Germline V gives CDR1 MNHEY, CDR2 SVGAGI. CDR3 nucleotides: TGTGCCAGCAGGACAGGGGAGTACGAGCAGTACTTC. As protein: CASRTGEYEQYF.

The rearrangement links TRBV29-1 to TRBJ2-7, with TRBD1 as a possible D gene (6 bases). Trimming removed 5 bases at V and 5 bases at J, with 19 bases between. The CDR3 sequence is 14 residues long. The germline V gene has CDR1 SQVTM and CDR2 ANQGSEA. The CDR3 loop reads CSVRNWGRGNEQYF. The CDR3 coding sequence is TGCAGCGTTCGGAATTGGGGCAGGGGCAACGAGCAGTACTTC.

The chain recombines TRBV9 with TRBJ2-1; the D gene is possibly TRBD2 (7 bases). This CDR3 spans 14 amino acids. Germline V gene lookup returns CDR1 SGDLS and CDR2 YYNGEE. V was pared by 4 bases and J by 9 bases, with 17 bases between. The CDR3 spells CASSQRGAPSEQFF. The CDR3 nucleotides read TGTGCCAGCAGCCAACGGGGGGCCCCGAGTGAGCAGTTCTTC.

This clone was observed a handful of times. The chain links TRBV7-9 to TRBJ1-2; D ambiguous. Germline CDR1 is SEHNR and CDR2 is FQNEAQ (reference sequence). This CDR3 contains 14 residues. V lost 5 bases and J 4 bases, leaving 14 bases between the germline ends. CDR3 coding DNA: TGTGCCAGCAGCCCCCAGGAGGGTCCCTATGGCTACACCTTC. Its protein product is CASSPQEGPYGYTF.

The V gene is TRBV11-2, the J gene TRBJ2-7, with no clear D. CDR1 is SGHAT and CDR2 is FQNNGV in the germline V gene. This CDR3 comprises 12 residues. Trimming left V 5 bases short and J 4 bases short, with 9 bases between. CDR3 in DNA: TGTGCCAGCAGCCCCCCAGGATACGAGCAGTACTTC. Amino acid sequence: CASSPPGYEQYF. Full variable domain (rest looked up from reference TRBV11-2 and TRBJ2-7): EAGVAQSPRYKIIEKRQSVAFWCNPISGHATLYWYQQILGQGPKLLIQFQNNGVVDDSQLPKDRFSAERLKGVDSTLKIQPAKLEDSAVYLCASSPPGYEQYFGPGTRLTVT.

J is TRBJ1-1 and V is TRBV10-1; D is unresolved. CDR1 is WNHNN, CDR2 SYGVQD, per germline (reference sequence). Trimming stripped 2 bases from V and 0 bases from J, with 4 bases between. The CDR3 runs 13 residues. CDR3 coding DNA: TGCGCCAGCAGTGAGGGGCTGAACACTGAAGCTTTCTTT. This gives the protein CASSEGLNTEAFF.

The chain is built from TRBV10-1 and TRBJ2-5; D call uncertain. The germline V gene has CDR1 WNHNN and CDR2 SYGVQD (reference sequence). V was clipped by 0 bases and J by 5 bases, with 10 bases between them. The length of the CDR3 is 14 residues. In nucleotides, the CDR3 is TGCGCCAGCAGTGAGTCGAGTTCTGTGGAGACCCAGTACTTC. Translation gives CASSESSSVETQYF.

The rearrangement links TRBV10-3 to TRBJ2-7, with D maybe TRBD2 (5 bases). Trimming shortened V by 3 bases and J by 1 base, and 10 bases separated the two germline ends. This CDR3 contains 14 residues. In germline, CDR1 is ENHRY, CDR2 SYGVKD. The CDR3 DNA sequence: TGTGCCATCAGTGATCTTCGGGGTTCCTACGAGCAGTACTTC. This encodes CAISDLRGSYEQYF.

The chain is built from TRBV13 and TRBJ2-1, with 7 bases that match TRBD2. The CDR3 is made up of 17 amino acids. V lost 0 bases and J lost 6; bases outside the gene matches: 11. Germline V CDR1 and CDR2: PRHDT, FYEKMQ (reference sequence). The CDR3 region has the DNA TGTGCCAGCAGCTTAGGCCGGCTAGCGGTCAGGTCCAATGAGCAGTTCTTC. Translation gives CASSLGRLAVRSNEQFF.

V usage is TRBV7-2 and J usage is TRBJ2-7, with TRBD2 matching over 8 bases. The junction had 2 bases not matched to a gene; V was cut back by 5 bases and J by 2 bases. This CDR3 contains 13 residues. CDR1 is SGHTA and CDR2 is FQGNSA in the germline V gene. The CDR3 reads CASSNSGTYEQYF. The CDR3 coding sequence is TGTGCCAGCAGCAATAGCGGGACCTACGAGCAGTACTTC.

The chain combines TRBV14 with TRBJ2-6, with TRBD1 matching 7 bases. V gave up 4 bases and J gave up 0 bases; unmatched junction bases: 6. Germline CDR1 SGHDN, CDR2 FVKESK. This CDR3 contains 17 residues. The CDR3 region is CASSPGTERSGANVLTF. CDR3 nucleotide sequence: TGTGCCAGCAGCCCCGGGACAGAGCGCTCTGGGGCCAACGTCCTGACTTTC.

This clone was seen a few times. The junction departs from the called germline gene at one end, perhaps through a read error. The chain couples TRBV19 to TRBJ1-5, with D possibly being TRBD1 (6 bases). Germline V gene data show CDR1 as LNHDA and CDR2 as SQIVND (reference sequence). The CDR3 spans 15 residues. This CDR3 is CASSPNGGAQQPQNF. The CDR3 nucleotides are TGTGCCAGTAGCCCAAATGGGGGGGCTCAGCAGCCCCAGAATTTT.

The V gene is TRBV28, the J gene TRBJ1-1; 9 positions agree with TRBD1. The germline gives CDR1 MDHEN, CDR2 SYDVKM. The CDR3 has 12 residues. Losses at the gene ends were 6 bases for V and 4 bases for J; bases not matched to a gene: 0. The DNA of the CDR3 is TGTGCCAGCAGGACAGGGGGCACTGAAGCTTTCTTT. As protein: CASRTGGTEAFF.

Points on this clone: This sample also contains other DNA sequences that code for the same CDR3. The gene calls are TRBV18 and TRBJ2-5; D is ambiguous. The length of the CDR3 is 11 residues. The germline CDR1 and CDR2 sequences are KGHSH and LQKENI. The ends were cut back, 3 bases at V and 5 bases at J, with 4 bases in the middle. The CDR3 loop is CASSPRETQYF. The DNA of the CDR3 is TGTGCCAGCTCACCGCGCGAGACCCAGTACTTC. Together with reference TRBV18 and TRBJ2-5, the CDR3 gives the full variable domain: NAGVMQNPRHLVRRRGQEARLRCSPMKGHSHVYWYRQLPEEGLKFMVYLQKENIIDESGMPKERFSAEFPKEGPSILRIQQVVRGDSAAYFCASSPRETQYFGPGTRLLVL.

The chain couples TRBV4-1 to TRBJ1-5; D perhaps matches TRBD1 (5 bases). Germline V gene lookup returns CDR1 MGHRA and CDR2 YSYEKL. Between the trimmed V and J ends, which lost 0 bases and 7 bases, there was a span of 10 bases. This CDR3 has 14 residues. The CDR3 loop is CASSQDRGRQPQHF. CDR3 in DNA: TGCGCCAGCAGCCAAGATAGGGGTAGGCAGCCCCAGCATTTT.

This clone appeared once. J is TRBJ1-1 and V is TRBV11-2, with D tentatively TRBD1 (5 bases). The germline gives CDR1 SGHAT, CDR2 FQNNGV. Trimming left V 2 bases short and J 8 bases short, with 15 bases between. This CDR3 spans 14 amino acids. This chain's CDR3 is CASSLTTDKTEAFF. In nucleotides, the CDR3 is TGTGCCAGCAGCTTAACAACGGACAAGACAGAAGCTTTCTTT. Drawing the rest from reference TRBV11-2 and TRBJ1-1, the complete variable domain is EAGVAQSPRYKIIEKRQSVAFWCNPISGHATLYWYQQILGQGPKLLIQFQNNGVVDDSQLPKDRFSAERLKGVDSTLKIQPAKLEDSAVYLCASSLTTDKTEAFFGQGTRLTVV.

The rearrangement uses TRBV9 and TRBJ1-4; D is uncertain. CDR1 is SGDLS, CDR2 YYNGEE, per germline. Trimming removed 1 base from V and 4 bases from J, with 11 bases in between. This CDR3 comprises 15 residues. CDR3 coding DNA: TGTGCCAGCAGCGTATCAGAATATGGTAATGAAAAACTGTTTTTT. It is translated as CASSVSEYGNEKLFF.

The rearrangement links TRBV15 to TRBJ2-2, with D possibly being TRBD1 (7 bases). The V gene lost 5 bases and the J gene lost 4 bases, with 14 bases spanning the gap. The CDR3 is 15 amino acids. CDR1 LNHNV and CDR2 YYDKDF come from the germline V gene (reference sequence). CDR3 bases: TGTGCCACCAGCGCGCGGGACAGAGTCACCGGGGAGCTGTTTTTT. Translating it yields CATSARDRVTGELFF. Combining the CDR3 with reference TRBV15 and TRBJ2-2 gives the whole variable domain DAMVIQNPRYQVTQFGKPVTLSCSQTLNHNVMYWYQQKSSQAPKLLFHYYDKDFNNEADTPDNFQSRRPNTSFCFLDIRSPGLGDTAMYLCATSARDRVTGELFFGEGSRLTVL.

CDR3 loop: CASSSQKGSVGIQYF. The CDR3 bases are TGTGCCAGCAGCTCCCAGAAGGGTAGCGTGGGCATTCAGTACTTC. The chain combines TRBV5-4 with TRBJ2-4; D is perhaps TRBD2 (5 bases). V lost 3 bases and J 9 bases, leaving 19 bases between the germline ends. From germline, CDR1 is SGHNT and CDR2 YYREEE (reference sequence). The CDR3 runs to 15 residues. The full variable domain, rest sourced from reference TRBV5-4 and TRBJ2-4, is ETGVTQSPTHLIKTRGQQVTLRCSSQSGHNTVSWYQQALGQGPQFIFQYYREEENGRGNFPPRFSGLQFPNYSSELNVNALELDDSALYLCASSSQKGSVGIQYFGAGTRLSVL.

This chain connects TRBV7-9 to TRBJ1-1; 8 bases fit TRBD1. This CDR3 has 14 amino acids. The germline V gene has CDR1 SEHNR and CDR2 FQNEAQ (reference sequence). V lost 5 bases, J lost 1 base, and 3 bases stayed unmatched. The CDR3 DNA is TGTGCCAGCAGCATTGGACAGGGGAACACTGAAGCTTTCTTT. This translates into CASSIGQGNTEAFF.

This clone was counted only a few times. The CDR3 region is CASTGWQASSGANVLTF. The DNA for the CDR3 is TGTGCCAGCACCGGTTGGCAGGCCAGCTCTGGGGCCAACGTCCTGACTTTC. V is TRBV27 and J is TRBJ2-6; D unclear. CDR3 size: 17 residues. Between the trimmed V and J ends, which lost 7 bases and 0 bases, there was a span of 16 bases. The germline V gene encodes CDR1 MNHEY and CDR2 SMNVEV (reference sequence).

The chain is built from TRBV5-4 and TRBJ1-2; 7 bases align to TRBD1. The J segment lost 5 bases and the V segment lost 4 bases, leaving 2 bases of the junction unmatched. The CDR3 length is 12 residues. Germline CDR1 SGHNT, CDR2 YYREEE (reference sequence). CDR3 sequence: CASSPGQYGYTF. The DNA for the CDR3 is TGTGCCAGCAGCCCGGGACAGTATGGCTACACCTTC.

This chain joins TRBV11-2 and TRBJ1-1; D gene unclear. This CDR3 spans 11 amino acids. Per germline, CDR1 SGHAT and CDR2 FQNNGV. V shed 5 bases and J shed 11 bases, with 12 bases lying between them. CDR3 sequence reads: CASSNGLEAFF. The CDR3 DNA reads TGTGCCAGCAGCAATGGGTTGGAGGCTTTCTTT.

This clone turned up a few times. The CDR3 loop is CASSQGSEAFF. Written as DNA, the CDR3 is TGTGCCAGCAGCCAGGGTTCTGAAGCTTTCTTT. The chain links TRBV7-9 to TRBJ1-1, with D tentatively TRBD1 (5 bases). This CDR3 spans 11 amino acids. Germline loops: CDR1 SEHNR, CDR2 FQNEAQ (reference sequence). V dropped 5 bases and J dropped 6 bases, with 7 bases sitting between them.

The gene calls are TRBV27 and TRBJ2-7, with 8 bases that match TRBD1. The CDR3 consists of 15 residues. The J segment lost 4 bases and the V segment lost 2 bases, leaving 7 bases of the junction unmatched. CDR1 is MNHEY, CDR2 SMNVEV, per germline (reference sequence). CDR3 nucleotide sequence: TGTGCCAGCAGTTTAAAGCAGGGGGCTCGTTACGAGCAGTACTTC. Its protein product is CASSLKQGARYEQYF.

This chain joins TRBV28 and TRBJ2-7; D possibly corresponds to TRBD1 (6 bases). Trimming shortened V by 8 bases and J by 4 bases, and 18 bases separated the two germline ends. CDR3 size: 14 residues. CDR1 and CDR2 (germline): MDHEN, SYDVKM. The CDR3 spells CASQRSGTMYEQYF. The CDR3 DNA follows: TGTGCCAGCCAGAGATCCGGGACAATGTACGAGCAGTACTTC.

The chain carries TRBV9 and TRBJ2-1; 7 bases agree with TRBD2. Germline CDR1 reads SGDLS; CDR2 reads YYNGEE. The CDR3 runs 14 residues. V lost 3 bases and J lost 2; bases outside the gene matches: 2. The CDR3 protein is CASSEAGAYNEQFF. CDR3 DNA sequence: TGTGCCAGCAGCGAGGCGGGGGCCTACAATGAGCAGTTCTTC.